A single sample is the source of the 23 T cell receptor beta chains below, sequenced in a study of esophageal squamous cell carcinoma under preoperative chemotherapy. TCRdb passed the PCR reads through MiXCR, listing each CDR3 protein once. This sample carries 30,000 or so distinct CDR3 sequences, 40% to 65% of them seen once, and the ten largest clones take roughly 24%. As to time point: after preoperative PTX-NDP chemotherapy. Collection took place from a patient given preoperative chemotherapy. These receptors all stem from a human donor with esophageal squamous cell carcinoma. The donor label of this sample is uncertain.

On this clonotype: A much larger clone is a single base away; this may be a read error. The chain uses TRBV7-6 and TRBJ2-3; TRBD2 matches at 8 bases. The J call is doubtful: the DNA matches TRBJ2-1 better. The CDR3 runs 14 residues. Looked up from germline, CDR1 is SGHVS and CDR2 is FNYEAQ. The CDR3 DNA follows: TGTGCGGGGAGCGGGGGCCGTGACCAAGATACCCAGTTCTTC. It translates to CAGSGGRDQDTQFF.

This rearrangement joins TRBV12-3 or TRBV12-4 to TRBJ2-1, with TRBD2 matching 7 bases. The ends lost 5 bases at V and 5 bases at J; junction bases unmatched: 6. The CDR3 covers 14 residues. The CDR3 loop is CASSSKGTNNEQFF. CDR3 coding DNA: TGTGCCAGCAGTAGCAAGGGGACTAACAATGAGCAGTTCTTC.

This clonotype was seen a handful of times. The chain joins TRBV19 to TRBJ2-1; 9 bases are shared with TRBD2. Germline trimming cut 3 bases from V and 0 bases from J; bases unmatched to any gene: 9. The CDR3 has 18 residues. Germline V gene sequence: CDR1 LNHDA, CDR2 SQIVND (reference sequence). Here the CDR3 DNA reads TGTGCCAGTAGTATCCAGCGGGGGGCACCAAGCTCCTACAATGAGCAGTTCTTC. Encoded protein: CASSIQRGAPSSYNEQFF.

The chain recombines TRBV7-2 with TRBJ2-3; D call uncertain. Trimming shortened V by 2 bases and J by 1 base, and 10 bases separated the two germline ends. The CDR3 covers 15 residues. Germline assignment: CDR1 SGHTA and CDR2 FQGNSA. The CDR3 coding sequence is TGTGCCAGCAGCTTATTGGGCACCCGCACAGATACGCAGTATTTT. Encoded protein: CASSLLGTRTDTQYF.

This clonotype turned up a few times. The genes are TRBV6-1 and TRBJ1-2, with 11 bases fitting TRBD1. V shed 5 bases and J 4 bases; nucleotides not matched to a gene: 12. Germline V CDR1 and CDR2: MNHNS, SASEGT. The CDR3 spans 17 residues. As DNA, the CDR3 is TGTGCCAGCAGTAAGGACAGGGGGCTCATCAAGGGCTATGGCTACACCTTC. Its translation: CASSKDRGLIKGYGYTF.

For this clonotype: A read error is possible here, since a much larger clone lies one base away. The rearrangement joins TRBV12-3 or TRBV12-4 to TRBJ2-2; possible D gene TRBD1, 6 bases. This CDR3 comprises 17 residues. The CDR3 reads CASGLKGAGVNTGELFF. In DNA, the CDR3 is TGTGCCAGCGGTTTAAAGGGAGCAGGGGTGAACACCGGGGAGCTGTTTTTT.

The CDR3 sequence: CATSDLSGGPTDTQYF. The CDR3 DNA follows: TGTGCCACCAGTGACCTCAGCGGGGGGCCCACAGATACGCAGTATTTT. This chain joins TRBV24-1 and TRBJ2-3; TRBD2 matches 9 bases. CDR3 length: 16 amino acids. The junction had 6 bases not matched to a gene; V was cut back by 4 bases and J by 2 bases. Germline CDR1 and CDR2: KGHDR and SFDVKD.

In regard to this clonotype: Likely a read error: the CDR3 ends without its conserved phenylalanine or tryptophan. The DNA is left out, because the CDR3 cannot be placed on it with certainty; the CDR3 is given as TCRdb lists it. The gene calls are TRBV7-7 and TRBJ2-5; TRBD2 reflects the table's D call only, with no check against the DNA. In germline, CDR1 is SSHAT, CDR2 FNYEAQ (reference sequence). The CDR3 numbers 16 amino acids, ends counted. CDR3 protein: CASSSLAGGFEETQLL.

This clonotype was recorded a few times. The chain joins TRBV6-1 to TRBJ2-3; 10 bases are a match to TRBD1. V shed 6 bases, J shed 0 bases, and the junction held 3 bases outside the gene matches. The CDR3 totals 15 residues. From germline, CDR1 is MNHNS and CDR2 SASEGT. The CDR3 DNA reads TGTGCCAGCAGGTCGACAGGGGGCAGCACAGATACGCAGTATTTT. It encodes CASRSTGGSTDTQYF.

This chain's CDR3 is CASSGGRVKDTQYF. In DNA, the CDR3 is TGTGCCAGCAGCGGGGGGCGGGTCAAAGATACGCAGTATTTT. V gene TRBV7-6 combines with J gene TRBJ2-3; either TRBD1 or TRBD2 may fit D (6 bases each). Trimming took 5 bases from V and 5 from J, leaving 14 bases between them. Looked up from germline, CDR1 is SGHVS and CDR2 is FNYEAQ. The CDR3 spans 14 residues.

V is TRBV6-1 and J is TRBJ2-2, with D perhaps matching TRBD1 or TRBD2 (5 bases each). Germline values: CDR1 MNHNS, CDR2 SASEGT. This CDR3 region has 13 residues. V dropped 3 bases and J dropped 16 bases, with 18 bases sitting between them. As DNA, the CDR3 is TGTGCCAGCAGTGAGGGAATACCGGGGCAGGAGTTTTTT. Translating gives CASSEGIPGQEFF.

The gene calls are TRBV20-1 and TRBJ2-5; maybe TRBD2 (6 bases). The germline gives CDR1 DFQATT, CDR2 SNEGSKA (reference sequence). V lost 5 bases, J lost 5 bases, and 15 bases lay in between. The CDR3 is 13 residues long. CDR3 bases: TGCAGTGCTCACCGACTAGAGGGGGAGACCCAGTACTTC. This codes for CSAHRLEGETQYF.

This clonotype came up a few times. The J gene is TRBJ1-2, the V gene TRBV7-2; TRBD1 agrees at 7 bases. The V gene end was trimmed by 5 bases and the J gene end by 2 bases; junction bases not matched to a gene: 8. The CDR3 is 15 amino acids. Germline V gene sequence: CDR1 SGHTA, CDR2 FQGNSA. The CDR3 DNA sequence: TGTGCCAGCAGCCCACGACAGGGCCAGAACTATGGCTACACCTTC. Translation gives CASSPRQGQNYGYTF.

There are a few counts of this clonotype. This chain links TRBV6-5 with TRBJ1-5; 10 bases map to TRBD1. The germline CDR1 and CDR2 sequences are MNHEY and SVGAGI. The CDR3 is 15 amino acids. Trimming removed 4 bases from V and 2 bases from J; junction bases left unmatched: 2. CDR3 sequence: CASSSGQGGNQPQHF. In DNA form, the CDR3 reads TGTGCCAGCAGTTCCGGACAGGGGGGCAATCAGCCCCAGCATTTT.

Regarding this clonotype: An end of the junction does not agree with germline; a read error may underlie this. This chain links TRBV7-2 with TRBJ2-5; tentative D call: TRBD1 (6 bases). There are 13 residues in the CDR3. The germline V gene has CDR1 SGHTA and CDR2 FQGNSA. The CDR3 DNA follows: TGTGCGAGCAGGGGCCCAGACCAAAACACCCAGTACTTC. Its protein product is CASRGPDQNTQYF. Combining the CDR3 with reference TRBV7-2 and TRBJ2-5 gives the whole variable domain GAGVSQSPSNKVTEKGKDVELRCDPISGHTALYWYRQSLGQGLEFLIYFQGNSAPDKSGLPSDRFSAERTGGSVSTLTIQRTQQEDSAVYLCASRGPDQNTQYFGPGTRLLVL.

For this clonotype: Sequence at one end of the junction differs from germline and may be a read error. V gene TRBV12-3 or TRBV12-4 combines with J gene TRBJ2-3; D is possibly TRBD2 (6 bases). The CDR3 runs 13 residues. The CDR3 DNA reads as TGTGCCAGGGGGCGGGGCGCCAAAAATACGCAGTATTTC. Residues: CARGRGAKNTQYF.

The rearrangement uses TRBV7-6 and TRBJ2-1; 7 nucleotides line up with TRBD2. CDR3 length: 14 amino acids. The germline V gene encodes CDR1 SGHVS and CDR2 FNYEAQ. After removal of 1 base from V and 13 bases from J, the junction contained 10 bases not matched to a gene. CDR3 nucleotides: TGTGCCAGCAGCTTAGAGGTGGTTCTAGCGGAACAGTTCTTC. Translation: CASSLEVVLAEQFF.

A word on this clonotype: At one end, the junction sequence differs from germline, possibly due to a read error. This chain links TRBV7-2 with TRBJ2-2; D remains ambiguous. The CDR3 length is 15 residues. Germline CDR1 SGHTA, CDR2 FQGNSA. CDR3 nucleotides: TGTGCCAGGAGCTTCCAGGCGGCGAGCACCGATACGCTGTTTTTT. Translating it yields CARSFQAASTDTLFF.

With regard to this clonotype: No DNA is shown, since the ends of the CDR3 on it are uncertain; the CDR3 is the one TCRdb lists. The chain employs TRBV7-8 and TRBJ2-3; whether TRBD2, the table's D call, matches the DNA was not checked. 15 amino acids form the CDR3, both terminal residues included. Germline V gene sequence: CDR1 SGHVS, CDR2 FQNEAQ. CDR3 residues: CGGGLVGGGTDTQYF.

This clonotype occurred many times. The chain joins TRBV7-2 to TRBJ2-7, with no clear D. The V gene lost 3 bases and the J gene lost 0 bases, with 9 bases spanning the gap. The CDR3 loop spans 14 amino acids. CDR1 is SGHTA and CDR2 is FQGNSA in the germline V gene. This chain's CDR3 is CASSLSTVSYEQYF. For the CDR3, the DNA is TGTGCCAGCAGCTTGTCGACGGTCTCCTACGAGCAGTACTTC.

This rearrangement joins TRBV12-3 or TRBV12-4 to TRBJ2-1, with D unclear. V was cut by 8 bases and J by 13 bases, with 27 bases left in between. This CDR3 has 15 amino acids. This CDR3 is CASSLRPLAKNIQFF. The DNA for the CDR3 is TGTGCCAGCTCCCTGAGGCCGTTAGCCAAAAACATTCAGTTCTTC.

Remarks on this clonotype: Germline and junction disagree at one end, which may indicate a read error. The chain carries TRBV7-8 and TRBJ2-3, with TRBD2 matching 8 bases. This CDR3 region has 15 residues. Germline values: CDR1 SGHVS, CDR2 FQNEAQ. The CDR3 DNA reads TGTGGCAGCAGCGCGGGGGGTTGTGCCAAAAACACGCAGTACTTT. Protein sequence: CGSSAGGCAKNTQYF.

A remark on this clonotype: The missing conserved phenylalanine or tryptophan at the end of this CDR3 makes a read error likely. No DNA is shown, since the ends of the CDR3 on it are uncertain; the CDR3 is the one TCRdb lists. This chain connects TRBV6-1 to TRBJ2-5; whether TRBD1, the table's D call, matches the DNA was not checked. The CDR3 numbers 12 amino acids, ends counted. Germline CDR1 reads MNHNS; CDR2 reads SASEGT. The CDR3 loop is CASSRTRQGGLS.